The 17 T cell receptor beta chains below were found in one sample sequenced in a study of blood T cell repertoires in COVID-19. Only in-frame clones appear in the TCRdb table, and some are missing; sequencing was by immunoSEQ multiplex PCR. The sample shows 64,000 or so clones, approximately 91% of them seen only once. The sequencing input was peripheral blood. The source of these receptors is a human donor in a cohort sampled during active COVID-19.

The CDR3 loop reads CASSGLGGTEAFF. CDR3 DNA sequence: TGCGCCAGCAGTGGCCTAGGGGGCACTGAAGCTTTCTTT. J is TRBJ1-1 and V is TRBV10-2; tentative D call: TRBD1 (6 bases). The CDR3 is 13 amino acids. Trimming removed 4 bases at V and 4 bases at J, with 10 bases between. Per the germline V gene, CDR1 is WSHSY and CDR2 is SAAADI.

V gene TRBV19 combines with J gene TRBJ2-1, with 9 bases that match TRBD1. Germline lookup yields CDR1 LNHDA and CDR2 SQIVND (reference sequence). The V and J ends lost 5 bases and 4 bases, in that order; junction bases with no gene match: 9. The CDR3 totals 16 residues. CDR3 nucleotide sequence: TGTGCCAGTAGTCCAAGACAGGGGGACGGGTACAATGAGCAGTTCTTC. It yields the protein CASSPRQGDGYNEQFF.

This rearrangement joins TRBV5-6 to TRBJ1-1; D is ambiguous. This CDR3 comprises 15 residues. Germline CDR1 SGHDT, CDR2 YYEEEE. V lost 4 bases to trimming and J lost 0 bases, with 13 bases between them. This CDR3 reads CASSTYSQMNTEAFF. The CDR3 bases are TGTGCCAGCAGCACCTACAGCCAGATGAACACTGAAGCTTTCTTT.

This clone has only a few counts. The chain is built from TRBV5-1 and TRBJ2-5; weak D call: TRBD1 (6 bases). CDR1 and CDR2 from the germline V gene are SGHRS and YFSETQ. The V gene lost 4 bases and the J gene lost 5 bases, with 12 bases spanning the gap. The CDR3 loop spans 13 amino acids. In DNA, the CDR3 is TGCGCCAGCAGCATCAGGGGAGTGGAGACCCAGTACTTC. This sequence encodes CASSIRGVETQYF. Full variable domain (remainder filled in from reference TRBV5-1 and TRBJ2-5): KAGVTQTPRYLIKTRGQQVTLSCSPISGHRSVSWYQQTPGQGLQFLFEYFSETQRNKGNFPGRFSGRQFSNSRSEMNVSTLELGDSALYLCASSIRGVETQYFGPGTRLLVL.

V and J are TRBV6-5 and TRBJ1-5; weak D call: TRBD1 (6 bases). Germline V gene lookup returns CDR1 MNHEY and CDR2 SVGAGI. The CDR3 sequence is 15 residues long. The germline V and J ends were trimmed by 0 bases and 7 bases, with 13 bases remaining between them. The CDR3 loop reads CASSYSQGYGQPQHF. CDR3 DNA sequence: TGTGCCAGCAGTTACTCACAGGGATATGGGCAGCCCCAGCATTTT.

Here the CDR3 DNA reads TGCGCCAGCAGTGGTTCGGGTAGGACTGAAGCTTTCTTT. This translates into CASSGSGRTEAFF. This chain links TRBV10-1 with TRBJ1-1; D unclear. Germline V gene lookup returns CDR1 WNHNN and CDR2 SYGVQD (reference sequence). This CDR3 is built from 13 residues. The V and J ends lost 4 bases and 5 bases respectively, with 11 bases between them.

This clone was seen only a few times. V and J are TRBV7-8 and TRBJ1-6, with TRBD1 matching 9 bases. CDR3 length equals 16 residues. V shed 5 bases, J shed 3 bases, and the junction held 5 bases outside the gene matches. CDR1 SGHVS and CDR2 FQNEAQ come from the germline V gene. CDR3: CASSTQDRGYNSPLHF. In nucleotides, the CDR3 is TGTGCCAGCAGCACCCAGGACAGGGGCTATAATTCACCCCTCCACTTT.

The V gene is TRBV4-1, the J gene TRBJ2-2, with a tentative D call TRBD2 (6 bases). V was pared by 4 bases and J by 7 bases, with 13 bases between. Germline V lookup: CDR1 MGHRA, CDR2 YSYEKL. This CDR3 is built from 14 residues. CDR3 in amino acids: CASSLDGGVGELFF. The DNA for the CDR3 is TGCGCCAGCAGCCTCGACGGGGGAGTCGGGGAGCTGTTTTTT.

V gene TRBV19 combines with J gene TRBJ2-3, with TRBD1 matching 10 bases. The junction had 18 bases not matched to a gene; V was cut back by 6 bases and J by 6 bases. The germline V gene has CDR1 LNHDA and CDR2 SQIVND (reference sequence). The CDR3 is made up of 18 amino acids. CDR3 amino acids: CASSPSDRGLSEVDTQYF. Written as DNA, the CDR3 is TGTGCCAGTAGCCCCAGTGACAGGGGGCTCAGTGAAGTGGATACGCAGTATTTT. Full variable domain (remainder filled in from reference TRBV19 and TRBJ2-3): DGGITQSPKYLFRKEGQNVTLSCEQNLNHDAMYWYRQDPGQGLRLIYYSQIVNDFQKGDIAEGYSVSREKKESFPLTVTSAQKNPTAFYLCASSPSDRGLSEVDTQYFGPGTRLTVL.

The chain joins TRBV19 to TRBJ2-5; D is possibly TRBD1 (6 bases). The germline gives CDR1 LNHDA, CDR2 SQIVND (reference sequence). This CDR3 region has 15 residues. Trimming pared 3 bases from V and 2 bases from J, leaving 13 bases between. CDR3 in amino acids: CASSISQGGQETQYF. CDR3 sequence (DNA): TGTGCCAGTAGTATCTCACAGGGTGGACAAGAGACCCAGTACTTC.

V and J are TRBV12-5 and TRBJ1-1, with D possibly matching TRBD1 (5 bases). This CDR3 is 13 amino acids long. From germline, CDR1 is LGHNT and CDR2 FRNRAP. Trimming removed 3 bases at V and 3 bases at J, with 8 bases between. The CDR3, as DNA: TGTGCTAGTGGTTTACGGGGGGACACTGAAGCTTTCTTT. As protein: CASGLRGDTEAFF.

The chain links TRBV4-2 to TRBJ1-6; D gene ambiguous. Germline lookup yields CDR1 LGHNA and CDR2 YNFKEQ. The CDR3 consists of 17 residues. The germline V and J ends were trimmed by 0 bases and 0 bases, with 9 bases remaining between them. CDR3 nucleotides: TGTGCCAGCAGCCAAGAACCCCGGAGCTCCTATAATTCACCCCTCCACTTT. Amino acids: CASSQEPRSSYNSPLHF.

The chain employs TRBV18 and TRBJ2-2; 11 positions match TRBD2. V shed 1 base and J 0 bases; nucleotides not matched to a gene: 1. This CDR3 comprises 17 residues. Germline-derived CDR1 and CDR2 are KGHSH and LQKENI. CDR3 coding DNA: TGTGCCAGCTCACCACTAGCGGGAGGGCCGAACACCGGGGAGCTGTTTTTT. It codes for CASSPLAGGPNTGELFF.

This clone has a handful of counts. V and J are TRBV19 and TRBJ1-1, with D perhaps matching TRBD1 (6 bases). The germline V gene encodes CDR1 LNHDA and CDR2 SQIVND (reference sequence). This CDR3 is 14 amino acids long. V was cut by 3 bases and J by 8 bases, with 16 bases left in between. The CDR3 DNA reads as TGTGCCAGTAGTATTTCACTTCGACAGGTAGAAGCTTTCTTT. This gives the protein CASSISLRQVEAFF.

The gene calls are TRBV6-6 and TRBJ1-6; 9 nucleotides match TRBD1. The J segment lost 10 bases and the V segment lost 8 bases, leaving 6 bases of the junction unmatched. The CDR3 runs 13 residues. Looked up from germline, CDR1 is MNHNY and CDR2 is SVGAGI (reference sequence). In DNA form, the CDR3 reads TGTGCCAGCCAGGACAGGGGTAACTCACCCCTCCACTTT. Its protein product is CASQDRGNSPLHF.

The V and J genes are TRBV5-6 and TRBJ2-6; D possibly corresponds to TRBD1 (6 bases). The CDR3 extends over 19 amino acids. V was shortened by 3 bases and J by 1 base, with 20 bases between the two germline ends. Per the germline V gene, CDR1 is SGHDT and CDR2 is YYEEEE. For the CDR3, the DNA is TGTGCCAGCAGCTCAACTAAGCCGGGACACCAGTCTGGGGCCAACGTCCTGACTTTC. Translation gives CASSSTKPGHQSGANVLTF.

This chain connects TRBV23-1 to TRBJ2-1; D might be TRBD1 (6 bases). TRBV23-1 is an open reading frame, and its role is uncertain. Trimming pared 10 bases from V and 6 bases from J, leaving 19 bases between. The CDR3 is 14 residues long. The CDR3 is CATDPRGHLNEQFF. CDR3 sequence (DNA): TGCGCCACCGACCCCAGGGGACACCTCAATGAGCAGTTCTTC.